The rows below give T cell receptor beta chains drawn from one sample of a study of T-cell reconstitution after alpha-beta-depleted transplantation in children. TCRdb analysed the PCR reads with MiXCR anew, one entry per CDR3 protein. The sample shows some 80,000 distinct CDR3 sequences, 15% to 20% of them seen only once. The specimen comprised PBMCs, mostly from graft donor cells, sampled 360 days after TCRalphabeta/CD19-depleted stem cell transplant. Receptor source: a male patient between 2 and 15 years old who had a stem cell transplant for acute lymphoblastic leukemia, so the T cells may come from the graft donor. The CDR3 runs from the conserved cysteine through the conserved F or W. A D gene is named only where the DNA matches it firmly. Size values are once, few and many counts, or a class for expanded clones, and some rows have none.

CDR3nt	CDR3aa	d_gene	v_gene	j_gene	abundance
TGTGCCAGCAGTTTGCAGGATTTTAACGAGCAGTACTTC	CASSLQDFNEQYF	.	TRBV12-3/TRBV12-4	TRBJ2-7	few
TGTGCCAGCAGTTTAGGTTCTAGTCCTCACAATGAGCAGTTCTTC	CASSLGSSPHNEQFF	.	TRBV12-3/TRBV12-4	TRBJ2-1	few
TGTGCCAGCAGTGGGTTAGGGGGATTCTCCTACGAGCAGTACTTC	CASSGLGGFSYEQYF	.	TRBV27	TRBJ2-7	.
TGTGCCAGCAGCAAAGGACTAGCGGAGACGGGAGATACGCAGTATTTT	CASSKGLAETGDTQYF	.	TRBV21-1	TRBJ2-3	.
TGCGCCAGCAGCCAAGTGCGGGGCTACGGGCAGTACTTC	CASSQVRGYGQYF	.	TRBV4-1	TRBJ2-7	.
TGTGCCAGCAGCTTTAGCGCCTGGTTAACAGATACGCAGTATTTT	CASSFSAWLTDTQYF	.	TRBV9	TRBJ2-3	.
TGTGCCAGCGCAACTAAGGACTCCTACAATGAGCAGTTCTTC	CASATKDSYNEQFF	.	TRBV12-3/TRBV12-4	TRBJ2-1	.
TGTGCCAGCTCACGGACAGCTGGCATGAACACTGAAGCTTTCTTT	CASSRTAGMNTEAFF	.	TRBV18	TRBJ1-1	many
TGTGCCAGCACTAAAGGGACAGCGCTCTCCTACGAGCAGTACTTC	CASTKGTALSYEQYF	TRBD1	TRBV3-1	TRBJ2-7	.
TGTGCCAGCAGCCCCACTTCTTCAGAATCGAACACCGGGGAGCTGTTTTTT	CASSPTSSESNTGELFF	.	TRBV7-6	TRBJ2-2	few
TGTGCCAGCAGCTCTCAGACCGGGACCGCATTTTCTAATGAGCAGTTCTTC	CASSSQTGTAFSNEQFF	.	TRBV11-3	TRBJ2-1	medium-sized
TGTGCCAGCAGTGCGTCTAGTTACAGGCTCACAGATACGCAGTATTTT	CASSASSYRLTDTQYF	.	TRBV25-1	TRBJ2-3	.
TGTGCCAGCAGCTTGCGGGGCGCTATACCCCAAGCTTTCTTT	CASSLRGAIPQAFF	.	TRBV5-6	TRBJ1-1	few
TGCGCCAGCAGCTTCCGGGACAGGGGGCTATTGCAGTTCTTC	CASSFRDRGLLQFF	TRBD1	TRBV5-1	TRBJ2-1	few
TGCGCCAGCAGCTTCGATCAAAACAGGGGATCAGCTTTCTTT	CASSFDQNRGSAFF	TRBD1	TRBV5-1	TRBJ1-1	few
TGTGCCAGCAGTTTCTTAGGGTACCAAGAGACCCAGTACTTC	CASSFLGYQETQYF	.	TRBV28	TRBJ2-5	.
TGTGCCAGCAGGCTGACTAGCGGGCGCACAGATACGCAGTATTTT	CASRLTSGRTDTQYF	TRBD2	TRBV6-1	TRBJ2-3	.
TGTGCCAGCAGCCCGGCAGGAACTGGGGCCAACGTCCTGACTTTC	CASSPAGTGANVLTF	.	TRBV4-2	TRBJ2-6	.
TGTGCCAGCAGCTTGGCCAGGTACAATGAGCAGTTCTTC	CASSLARYNEQFF	.	TRBV5-5	TRBJ2-1	many
TGTGCCAGCAGTTTACAGGGGGCTCTCTCTGGGGCCAACGTCCTGACTTTC	CASSLQGALSGANVLTF	TRBD1	TRBV6-5	TRBJ2-6	.
TGTGCCAGCAGTTTGGGGGACAGGGGGCCCCTACGTTACAATGAGCAGTTCTTC	CASSLGDRGPLRYNEQFF	TRBD1	TRBV6-5	TRBJ2-1	.
TGTGCCAGCAGCTTAAGTCTGCTGGGAGTAGAGACCCAGTACTTC	CASSLSLLGVETQYF	.	TRBV11-2	TRBJ2-5	.
TGTGCCAGCAGCCCAGGGGGCGGCTTAGGAAACACCATATATTTT	CASSPGGGLGNTIYF	TRBD1	TRBV12-3/TRBV12-4	TRBJ1-3	medium-sized
TGTGCCAGCAGTCCCATTATCGGGGGAAAACTTAGTGAGCAGTTCTTC	CASSPIIGGKLSEQFF	.	TRBV12-3/TRBV12-4	TRBJ2-1	.
TGTGCCACCAGTGACCCCGGGGGAGCGGGACTAGATACGCAGTATTTT	CATSDPGGAGLDTQYF	TRBD2	TRBV24-1	TRBJ2-3	.
TGTGCCAGCAGTGGTTTAGCAACGGGATCTGCAGATACGCAGTATTTT	CASSGLATGSADTQYF	.	TRBV2	TRBJ2-3	.
TGTGCCATCAGCCAACTAGCGGGAGAAGAAGAGTACTTC	CAISQLAGEEEYF	TRBD2	TRBV10-3	TRBJ2-7	.
TGCAGTGCTAGAGCCCATGGCGGGAGAGGGACCGGGGAGCTGTTTTTT	CSARAHGGRGTGELFF	TRBD2	TRBV20-1	TRBJ2-2	.
TGTGCCAGCTCACCTGAACAGGGGACAATAGATACGCAGTATTTT	CASSPEQGTIDTQYF	TRBD1	TRBV18	TRBJ2-3	few
TGCAGTGCTAGCGGGGTGCGGCTAGCGGTAGACAATGAGCAGTTCTTC	CSASGVRLAVDNEQFF	TRBD2	TRBV20-1	TRBJ2-1	few
TGTGCCAGCAGCCCTCGACTGGGGGGAGAGCAGTTCTTC	CASSPRLGGEQFF	.	TRBV3-1	TRBJ2-1	few
TGTGCCAGCAGGGGGACTGGCACCGGGGAGCTGTTTTTT	CASRGTGTGELFF	.	TRBV25-1	TRBJ2-2	.
TGTGCCAGCAGCTTCGGGGGCACGAGCACAGATACGCAGTATTTT	CASSFGGTSTDTQYF	.	TRBV13	TRBJ2-3	few
TGCAGTGCTATTCGGCCCCTACCTAGCACAGATACGCAGTATTTT	CSAIRPLPSTDTQYF	.	TRBV20-1	TRBJ2-3	.
TGTGCCAGCAGTTTCACGGGAAGTTGGGCAGATACGCAGTATTTT	CASSFTGSWADTQYF	.	TRBV12-3/TRBV12-4	TRBJ2-3	.
TGTGCCAGCAGCCTATTCGGGGGCGATGGCTACACCTTC	CASSLFGGDGYTF	.	TRBV3-1	TRBJ1-2	many
TGTGCCAGCAGCTTATTTTCCGGGACAGGACTTTACGAGCAGTACTTC	CASSLFSGTGLYEQYF	TRBD1	TRBV11-3	TRBJ2-7	many
TGTGCCAGCAGCCCTTTAGGGACACAAGAGACCCAGTACTTC	CASSPLGTQETQYF	.	TRBV7-9	TRBJ2-5	.
TGCGCCAGCAGCCAATTGGGCGGGAGGGCTTACAATGAGCAGTTCTTC	CASSQLGGRAYNEQFF	TRBD2	TRBV4-1	TRBJ2-1	.
TGTGCCAGCAGTAAGACAGGGCAGGGCTCCTACGAGCAGTACTTC	CASSKTGQGSYEQYF	TRBD1	TRBV12-3/TRBV12-4	TRBJ2-7	.
TGTGCCAGCAGTAGCAGGGGGCGGGCCACCGGGGAGCTGTTTTTT	CASSSRGRATGELFF	TRBD1	TRBV12-3/TRBV12-4	TRBJ2-2	.
TGTGCCAGCAGTTCCCGGACTAGCGGGTTCTACGAGCAGTACTTC	CASSSRTSGFYEQYF	TRBD2	TRBV12-3/TRBV12-4	TRBJ2-7	.
TGTGCCAGCAGTTCGATCCCCAATCAGCCCCAGCATTTT	CASSSIPNQPQHF	.	TRBV12-3/TRBV12-4	TRBJ1-5	.
TGTGCCAGCAGCTTATGGCTAGCGGGAGATCACGGGGAGCTGTTTTTT	CASSLWLAGDHGELFF	TRBD2	TRBV7-6	TRBJ2-2	few
TGCAGCGTTGAGGGGGACAGGGGCACTGAAGCTTTCTTT	CSVEGDRGTEAFF	TRBD1	TRBV29-1	TRBJ1-1	.
TGCGCCAGCAGCTTTGGGGTCACAGATACGCAGTATTTT	CASSFGVTDTQYF	.	TRBV5-1	TRBJ2-3	.
TGCGCCAGCAGCCCGAGGGACAGGGGGTCTGGGGCCAACGTCCTGACTTTC	CASSPRDRGSGANVLTF	TRBD1	TRBV5-1	TRBJ2-6	few
TGTGCCAGCAGCTTAGGGTTAGCGGGAGCGGCCAAAAACATTCAGTACTTC	CASSLGLAGAAKNIQYF	TRBD2	TRBV7-2	TRBJ2-4	.
TGCAGTGCTAGCCAGCCCTTAGCGGGAGAAATGGGGGATGAGCAGTTCTTC	CSASQPLAGEMGDEQFF	TRBD2	TRBV20-1	TRBJ2-1	.
TGTGCCATCAGTTCGGCGATTGGAGGGGGCACCGGGGAGCTGTTTTTT	CAISSAIGGGTGELFF	.	TRBV10-3	TRBJ2-2	few
TGTGCCAGCAGTAGGTACGAGCAGTACTTC	CASSRYEQYF	.	TRBV2	TRBJ2-7	few
TGTGCCAGCAGAGCGACGGGTTCTGGAGGGGCCAACGTCCTGACTTTC	CASRATGSGGANVLTF	.	TRBV12-3/TRBV12-4	TRBJ2-6	few
TGTGCCAGCAGTTTCTCCTCCGCGGGGGCTAACAATCAGCCCCAGCATTTT	CASSFSSAGANNQPQHF	.	TRBV28	TRBJ1-5	few
TGTGCCAGCAGTTTATCACTCTTTCACACCATATATTTT	CASSLSLFHTIYF	.	TRBV12-3/TRBV12-4	TRBJ1-3	few